This T cell receptor beta chain originates from a study of T cells in localized non-small cell lung cancer. Study observations and caveats: Higher blood T cell density tracked longer overall survival. Uninvolved adjacent lung, not tumor, had the highest T cell clonality.

The CDR3 runs 16 residues. CDR1 and CDR2 from the germline V gene are KGHSH and LQKENI. The J segment lost 5 bases and the V segment lost 3 bases, leaving 11 bases of the junction unmatched. As for this clone: Its antigen is not identified.

TCRdb keeps only in-frame clones here, not all; method: immunoSEQ multiplex PCR. There are about 40,000 clones in the sample; about four fifths occur only once, and around 6.6% lies in the top ten. Sequencing used peripheral blood mononuclear cells, obtained before any cancer treatment. The chain uses TRBV18 and TRBJ1-2; 8 nucleotides align to TRBD1. The source of this sequence is a male donor aged 60 or older with stage II lung adenocarcinoma. CDR3: CASSPLIGQGGYGYTF. Written as DNA, the CDR3 is TGTGCCAGCTCACCCCTCATAGGACAGGGCGGATATGGCTACACCTTC. Drawing the rest from reference TRBV18 and TRBJ1-2, the complete variable domain is NAGVMQNPRHLVRRRGQEARLRCSPMKGHSHVYWYRQLPEEGLKFMVYLQKENIIDESGMPKERFSAEFPKEGPSILRIQQVVRGDSAAYFCASSPLIGQGGYGYTFGSGTRLTVV.